The 8 T cell receptor beta chains below were found in one sample sequenced in a study of blood T cell repertoires in COVID-19. Some clones are missing from TCRdb's copy, which holds only in-frame ones; the method was immunoSEQ multiplex PCR. The sample includes tens of thousands of clones, about 92% of them seen just once. The sample taken for sequencing was peripheral blood. The receptor source for this set is a woman of 80 years or more with acute or convalescent COVID-19.

The chain is built from TRBV7-8 and TRBJ1-3; possible D gene TRBD1, 5 bases. This CDR3 is 19 amino acids long. Looked up from germline, CDR1 is SGHVS and CDR2 is FQNEAQ. With 4 bases removed from V and 0 bases from J, the gap between germline ends came to 22 bases. The CDR3 DNA is TGTGCCAGCAGCTCGACCGGGACTGCAAATCCACGCTCTGGAAACACCATATATTTT. Residues: CASSSTGTANPRSGNTIYF.

The chain carries TRBV7-2 and TRBJ2-2; D may be TRBD1 (6 bases). Trimming removed 5 bases from V and 3 bases from J, with 16 bases in between. Germline V gene lookup returns CDR1 SGHTA and CDR2 FQGNSA. This CDR3 has 16 amino acids. The CDR3 region is CASSPRVDRYTGELFF. In DNA form, the CDR3 reads TGTGCCAGCAGCCCTCGAGTGGACAGATACACCGGGGAGCTGTTTTTT.

The rearrangement uses TRBV5-4 and TRBJ2-3, with 7 bases lining up with TRBD2. The CDR3 is 14 amino acids. V lost 3 bases to trimming and J lost 4 bases; unmatched junction nucleotides: 5. Per germline, CDR1 SGHNT and CDR2 YYREEE (reference sequence). DNA of the CDR3: TGTGCCAGCAGCTCGGGGAGGGGTTCAGATACGCAGTATTTT. It is translated as CASSSGRGSDTQYF. Combining the CDR3 with reference TRBV5-4 and TRBJ2-3 gives the whole variable domain ETGVTQSPTHLIKTRGQQVTLRCSSQSGHNTVSWYQQALGQGPQFIFQYYREEENGRGNFPPRFSGLQFPNYSSELNVNALELDDSALYLCASSSGRGSDTQYFGPGTRLTVL.

The rearrangement joins TRBV6-2 or TRBV6-3 to TRBJ2-2; 11 bases align to TRBD2. CDR3 length: 17 residues. V gave up 6 bases and J gave up 6 bases; unmatched junction bases: 12. Germline CDR1 and CDR2: MNHEY and SVGEGT. CDR3 in amino acids: CASSPVSGGAGPGELFF. Written as DNA, the CDR3 is TGTGCCAGCAGCCCTGTTAGCGGGGGGGCAGGCCCCGGGGAGCTGTTTTTT.

The rearrangement joins TRBV27 to TRBJ1-3; no clear D. The CDR3 runs 12 residues. V was shortened by 8 bases and J by 2 bases, with 7 bases between the two germline ends. CDR1 MNHEY and CDR2 SMNVEV come from the germline V gene (reference sequence). CDR3 coding DNA: TGTGCCAGCCGGAGAGCTGGAAACACCATATATTTT. As protein: CASRRAGNTIYF.

V and J are TRBV6-1 and TRBJ1-6, with a tentative D call TRBD1 (5 bases). This CDR3 comprises 14 residues. The germline V and J ends were trimmed by 3 bases and 7 bases, with 10 bases remaining between them. Germline V gene data show CDR1 as MNHNS and CDR2 as SASEGT. Written as DNA, the CDR3 is TGTGCCAGCAGTGAGGGGAGGGACAATTCACCCCTCCACTTT. It codes for CASSEGRDNSPLHF.

The genes are TRBV24-1 and TRBJ1-5, with a weak D call TRBD1 (6 bases). CDR3 length: 12 residues. The V gene lost 10 bases and the J gene lost 2 bases, with 8 bases spanning the gap. CDR1 is KGHDR and CDR2 is SFDVKD in the germline V gene. As DNA, the CDR3 is TGTGCCACAGGGGGAGGCAATCAGCCCCAGCATTTT. Encoded protein: CATGGGNQPQHF.

The chain carries TRBV2 and TRBJ1-2, with D perhaps matching TRBD1 (5 bases). Germline CDR1 is SNHLY and CDR2 is FYNNEI. Between the trimmed V and J ends, which lost 4 bases and 4 bases, there was a span of 13 bases. CDR3 length: 14 amino acids. CDR3 sequence reads: CASSGAGLGYGYTF. The CDR3 coding sequence is TGTGCCAGCAGTGGGGCAGGGCTAGGCTATGGCTACACCTTC.